These T cell receptor beta chains were read from a single sample in a study of control samples from healthy donors and cancer patients. Profiling relied on immunoSEQ multiplex PCR, and the TCRdb table lists in-frame clones only, not all of them. This sample has 25,000 to 35,000 clones, with around 91% found just once. Material: PBMCs. The receptors were gathered from a man aged 50-60 years with lung cancer. The CDR3 runs from the conserved cysteine through the conserved F or W. The D gene is left open where the match is weak. Clone size appears in some rows only: once, few, many, or a class for an expanded clone.

>NA|NA|TRBJ2-7|TRBV3-1/TRBV3-2
TGTGCCAGCAGCCAAGTTCAGAGATTAGGAGAGCAGTACTTC
CASSQVQRLGEQYF
>NA|once|TRBJ2-2|TRBV10-3
TGTGCCATCAGTAGCGGATTCAGGGGAACCGGGGAGCTGTTTTTT
CAISSGFRGTGELFF
>NA|NA|TRBJ1-2|TRBV21-1
TGTGCCATCCACCCTAGGGGCTACACCTTC
CAIHPRGYTF
>TRBD1|NA|TRBJ1-1|TRBV19
TGTGCCAGTAGTAAGGGACGGACAGGGCGGGACACTGAAGCTTTCTTT
CASSKGRTGRDTEAFF
>TRBD1|NA|TRBJ1-5|TRBV7-9
TGTGCCAGCAGCTTAGAGGGACAGAGTAGCAATCAGCCCCAGCATTTT
CASSLEGQSSNQPQHF
>NA|NA|TRBJ1-3|TRBV25-1
TGTGCCAGCAGTCACAGGGTTCCTGGAAACACCATATATTTT
CASSHRVPGNTIYF
>NA|NA|TRBJ2-7|TRBV19
TGTGCCAGTAGTCAACAGAGAACTCGGTACGAGCAGTACTTC
CASSQQRTRYEQYF
>TRBD1|NA|TRBJ1-2|TRBV7-2
TGTGCCAGCAGACCCGGGACAGGGAGCGGCTACACCTTC
CASRPGTGSGYTF
>NA|NA|TRBJ1-1|TRBV9
TGTGCCAGCAGCCCCCCCGCCGTCACTGAAGCTTTCTTT
CASSPPAVTEAFF
>NA|NA|TRBJ1-1|TRBV7-3
TGTGCCAGCAGCTCGCAGGGTGACACTGAAGCTTTCTTT
CASSSQGDTEAFF
>TRBD2|NA|TRBJ2-1|TRBV9
TGTGCCAGCAGCGCCGGGACTAGCGGGGGGGCCCACAATGAGCAGTTCTTC
CASSAGTSGGAHNEQFF
>NA|NA|TRBJ1-4|TRBV30
TGTGCCTGGAGTAGAACAGGGAGCTTCAATGAAAAACTGTTTTTT
CAWSRTGSFNEKLFF
>NA|NA|TRBJ2-3|TRBV6-8
TGTGCCAGCACCCTACTAGAGGGGCCCCCGACAGATACGCAGTATTTT
CASTLLEGPPTDTQYF
>TRBD2|NA|TRBJ2-5|TRBV12-5
TGTGCTAGTGGGGGCGGACTAGCGGGGGGGCCAGGGGAGACCCAGTACTTC
CASGGGLAGGPGETQYF
>TRBD1|NA|TRBJ2-3|TRBV11-3
TGTGCCAGCAGCCCGGGACAGGACGATACGCAGTATTTT
CASSPGQDDTQYF
>NA|NA|TRBJ2-7|TRBV7-2
TGTGCCAGCAGTCCCAATAGGGGTACGGTCGGCGAGCAGTACTTC
CASSPNRGTVGEQYF
>NA|once|TRBJ1-1|TRBV3-1/TRBV3-2
TGTGCCAGCAGCCGAGAACATGGGTGGACTGAAGCTTTCTTT
CASSREHGWTEAFF
>NA|NA|TRBJ2-3|TRBV11-2
TGTGCCAGCAGCCCCGGGGGACTCCCCACAGATACGCAGTATTTT
CASSPGGLPTDTQYF
>NA|NA|TRBJ2-5|TRBV9
TGTGCCAGCAGCGTAGCTCCCACAACGGGGACCCAGTACTTC
CASSVAPTTGTQYF
>TRBD1|NA|TRBJ1-5|TRBV27
TGTGCCAGCAGTCCCACAGGGGTTCAGCCCCAGCATTTT
CASSPTGVQPQHF
>NA|NA|TRBJ1-2|TRBV2
TGTGCCAGCAGGGGGAGTCGGACGCCCTATGGCTACACCTTC
CASRGSRTPYGYTF
>NA|NA|TRBJ1-5|TRBV5-1
TGCGCCAGCAGCTTGGGTCTTTCGTCAGAAAATCAGCCCCAGCATTTT
CASSLGLSSENQPQHF
>NA|NA|TRBJ1-1|TRBV7-2
TGTGCCAGCAGCGTAACAGGGATGGCCACTGAAGCTTTCTTT
CASSVTGMATEAFF
>TRBD1|NA|TRBJ1-5|TRBV7-2
TGTGCCAGCAGCTCTCAGGGGGCCAATCAGCCCCAGCATTTT
CASSSQGANQPQHF
>NA|NA|TRBJ1-4|TRBV14
TGTGCCAGCAGCCTCGTCGAGGGGGAAAAACTGTTTTTT
CASSLVEGEKLFF
>NA|NA|TRBJ1-1|TRBV21-1
TGTGCCAGCAGCAAAGCCGGCAGTCCCCGGGGCACTGAAGCTTTCTTT
CASSKAGSPRGTEAFF
>NA|NA|TRBJ1-1|TRBV19
TGTGCCAGTAGTATAAGGGTGGGCGCCATGGGCACTGAAGCTTTCTTT
CASSIRVGAMGTEAFF
>TRBD2|NA|TRBJ2-2|TRBV5-4
TGTGCCAGCAGCTTGTGGCGGGGGGGCAACACCGGGGAGCTGTTTTTT
CASSLWRGGNTGELFF
>NA|NA|TRBJ2-3|TRBV30
TGTGCCTGGAGTGTACGAGGGGATACGCAGTATTTT
CAWSVRGDTQYF